These 11 T cell receptor beta chains originate from one sample sequenced in a study of shared clonotypes between healthy human individuals. The method was immunoSEQ multiplex PCR; TCRdb's version includes in-frame clones alone and lacks a portion of them. In the table there are roughly 1,800,000 clones, about 95% of which are singletons. Terminally differentiated effector memory CD45RA+ cells were left out of the naive CD8 fraction, which was CD45RO-negative and positively selected for CCR7. The sample comprised naive CD8+ T cells sorted from blood. The receptor source for this set is a young man in good health.

The sample holds one count of this clone. CDR3 coding DNA: TGCGCCAGCAGCCCCACAGGCCCGACTAGTCTATTGAACAATGAGCAGTTCTTC. Translated, it gives CASSPTGPTSLLNNEQFF. The J gene is TRBJ2-1, the V gene TRBV4-3; TRBD2 is a possible D gene (6 bases). CDR1 is LGHNA and CDR2 is YSLEER in the germline V gene. Trimming shortened V by 4 bases and J by 5 bases, and 24 bases separated the two germline ends. CDR3 length equals 18 residues.

V and J are TRBV2 and TRBJ2-7, with D possibly matching TRBD1 (5 bases). The length of the CDR3 is 13 residues. Trimming removed 6 bases from V and 3 bases from J, with 12 bases in between. In germline, CDR1 is SNHLY, CDR2 FYNNEI. The DNA of the CDR3 is TGTGCCAGCAGCACCGCGGACAACTACGAGCAGTACTTC. It yields the protein CASSTADNYEQYF.

The chain is built from TRBV4-3 and TRBJ2-7; D might be TRBD2 (6 bases). V shed 0 bases and J shed 4 bases, with 10 bases lying between them. The CDR3 has 14 amino acids. Germline V gene data show CDR1 as LGHNA and CDR2 as YSLEER. This chain's CDR3 is CASSQESGTYEQYF. The DNA of the CDR3 is TGCGCCAGCAGCCAAGAGTCAGGGACTTACGAGCAGTACTTC.

In nucleotides, the CDR3 is TGTGCCAGCAGCCCCTCATGGACTGAAGCTTTCTTT. Amino acids: CASSPSWTEAFF. The V and J genes are TRBV7-6 and TRBJ1-1, with unresolved D. Trimming removed 5 bases from V and 5 bases from J, with 9 bases in between. The V gene's germline CDR1 is SGHVS and CDR2 FNYEAQ. The CDR3 totals 12 residues.

This rearrangement joins TRBV7-6 to TRBJ2-7; TRBD2 agrees at 10 bases. The trim removed 0 bases at V and 4 bases at J, leaving 6 bases unmatched. This CDR3 is 16 amino acids long. The germline gives CDR1 SGHVS, CDR2 FNYEAQ. CDR3 coding DNA: TGTGCCAGCAGCTTAGCTAGCGGGGGGCCCATATACGAGCAGTACTTC. This encodes CASSLASGGPIYEQYF.

V gene TRBV9 combines with J gene TRBJ2-2; tentative D call: TRBD2 (5 bases). Between the trimmed V and J ends, which lost 0 bases and 5 bases, there was a span of 17 bases. There are 17 residues in the CDR3. Germline-derived CDR1 and CDR2 are SGDLS and YYNGEE. The CDR3 loop reads CASSVVELAPVTGELFF. The CDR3 bases are TGTGCCAGCAGCGTAGTGGAGTTAGCGCCGGTAACCGGGGAGCTGTTTTTT.

V usage is TRBV7-9 and J usage is TRBJ2-7; a possible D gene is TRBD1 (6 bases). This CDR3 has 14 amino acids. The ends were cut back, 5 bases at V and 2 bases at J, with 13 bases in the middle. The germline gives CDR1 SEHNR, CDR2 FQNEAQ (reference sequence). CDR3 in amino acids: CASSLDSYPYEQYF. The DNA of the CDR3 is TGTGCCAGCAGCCTGGACAGCTACCCCTACGAGCAGTACTTC.

The chain carries TRBV10-2 and TRBJ2-4; no clear D gene. This CDR3 comprises 15 residues. The germline V and J ends were trimmed by 3 bases and 1 base, with 10 bases remaining between them. Germline CDR1 and CDR2: WSHSY and SAAADI. For the CDR3, the DNA is TGCGCCAGCAGTGATGTGAAAGAGGCCAAAAACATTCAGTACTTC. It encodes CASSDVKEAKNIQYF.

V usage is TRBV14 and J usage is TRBJ2-3, with a possible D match to TRBD2 (6 bases). This CDR3 has 15 amino acids. Trimming left V 4 bases short and J 0 bases short, with 11 bases between. The V gene's germline CDR1 is SGHDN and CDR2 FVKESK. The CDR3 bases are TGTGCCAGCAGCCGCCGGGACTCTAGCACAGATACGCAGTATTTT. It translates to CASSRRDSSTDTQYF.

The chain employs TRBV9 and TRBJ2-4, with D tentatively TRBD1 or TRBD2 (6 bases each). The CDR3 contains 16 residues. Trimming removed 6 bases from V and 0 bases from J, with 16 bases in between. Germline CDR1 reads SGDLS; CDR2 reads YYNGEE. Here the CDR3 DNA reads TGTGCCAGCACTCCGGGGGCGGGACCAGCCAAAAACATTCAGTACTTC. It encodes CASTPGAGPAKNIQYF.

The chain joins TRBV27 to TRBJ2-7; TRBD1 might be the D (6 bases). Germline V gives CDR1 MNHEY, CDR2 SMNVEV (reference sequence). V lost 1 base and J lost 5, with 15 bases in between. The CDR3 runs to 15 residues. The chain's CDR3 is CASSLFLSGHNEQYF. The DNA for the CDR3 is TGTGCCAGCAGTTTATTCCTCTCGGGACACAACGAGCAGTACTTC.